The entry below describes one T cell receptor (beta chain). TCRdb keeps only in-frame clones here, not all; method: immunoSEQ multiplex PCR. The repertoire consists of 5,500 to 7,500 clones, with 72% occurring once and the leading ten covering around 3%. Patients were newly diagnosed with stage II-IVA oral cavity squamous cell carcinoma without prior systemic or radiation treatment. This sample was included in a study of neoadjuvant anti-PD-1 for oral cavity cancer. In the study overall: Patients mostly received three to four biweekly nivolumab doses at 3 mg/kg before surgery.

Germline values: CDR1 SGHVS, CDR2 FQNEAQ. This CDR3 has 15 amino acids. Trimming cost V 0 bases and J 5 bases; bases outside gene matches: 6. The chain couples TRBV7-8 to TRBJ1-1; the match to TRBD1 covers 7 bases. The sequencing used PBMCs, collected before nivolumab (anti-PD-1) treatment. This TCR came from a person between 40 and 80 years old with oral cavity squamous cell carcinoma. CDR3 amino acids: CASSLARQGGTEAFF. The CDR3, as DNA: TGTGCCAGCAGCTTAGCGAGACAGGGAGGTACTGAAGCTTTCTTT.